One sample yielded the 6 T cell receptor beta chains listed below, sequenced in a study of cytomegalovirus exposure and HLA in healthy donors. PCR primers comprised 60 Vbeta and 13 Jbeta primers. The assay was immunoSEQ multiplex PCR, and TCRdb's table has in-frame clones only and misses some. The sample lists around 110,000 clones, under 90% occurring once. The source material was PBMCs. Every receptor here comes from a woman aged 25 to 39 in good health and CMV-seronegative.

On this clone itself: A read error may produce the germline difference seen at one junction end. Other DNA sequences in the sample encode the same CDR3. This chain uses TRBV4-3 with TRBJ1-1; D unresolved. The CDR3 has 16 residues. CDR1 and CDR2 from the germline V gene are LGHNA and YSLEER. The CDR3 reads CASSQEGGVQNTEAFF. The CDR3 DNA follows: TGCGCCAGCAGCCAAGAAGGCGGGGTTCAGAACACTGAGGCTTTCTTT.

The chain recombines TRBV27 with TRBJ2-1; 8 bases map to TRBD2. J lost 4 bases, V lost 4 bases, and 6 bases had no gene match. The CDR3 length is 15 residues. Germline CDR1 is MNHEY and CDR2 is SMNVEV (reference sequence). The CDR3 DNA reads TGTGCCAGCAGTTACACTAGCGGACTTTACAATGAGCAGTTCTTC. This codes for CASSYTSGLYNEQFF.

The chain uses TRBV19 and TRBJ1-1; D perhaps matches TRBD1 (6 bases). Trimming cost V 4 bases and J 1 base, with 10 bases left between them. From germline, CDR1 is LNHDA and CDR2 SQIVND (reference sequence). The CDR3 covers 14 residues. The chain's CDR3 is CASSTQGRNTEAFF. The DNA for the CDR3 is TGTGCCAGTAGTACACAGGGTCGGAACACTGAAGCTTTCTTT.

The V gene is TRBV21-1, the J gene TRBJ2-7; TRBD1 is the table's D call, not checked against the DNA. TRBV21-1 is tagged as a pseudogene. This CDR3 is built from 14 residues. CDR3 sequence (DNA): TGTGCCAGCAGCAAACCGACAGGGGGCGACGAGCAGTACTTC. This gives the protein CASSKPTGGDEQYF.

The J gene is TRBJ2-1, the V gene TRBV7-8, with 7 bases identical to TRBD2. V gave up 3 bases and J gave up 4 bases; unmatched junction bases: 6. The CDR3 is 15 amino acids. The germline CDR1 and CDR2 sequences are SGHVS and FQNEAQ. DNA for the CDR3: TGTGCCAGCAGCTTGGGACGGGGGGTATACAATGAGCAGTTCTTC. Translated: CASSLGRGVYNEQFF.

The genes are TRBV27 and TRBJ1-2; the D gene is possibly TRBD1 (5 bases). CDR1 MNHEY and CDR2 SMNVEV come from the germline V gene (reference sequence). The CDR3 is 12 residues long. Trimming removed 6 bases at V and 8 bases at J, with 13 bases between. CDR3: CASRGTSFGYTF. In DNA form, the CDR3 reads TGTGCCAGCAGGGGGACTTCTTTCGGCTACACCTTC.